This T cell receptor (beta chain) was identified in a study of T cells in tuberculosis. Looking at the study overall: A South African cohort included IGRA-negative adolescents, latently infected IGRA-positive adolescents and adults with active tuberculosis.

Only in-frame clones appear in the TCRdb table, and some are missing; sequencing was by immunoSEQ multiplex PCR. The sample includes 40,000 or so clones, approximately 94% of them seen just once. The time point here: new active TB diagnosis, blood taken before or within 7 days of starting treatment. HIV-seronegative South African adults aged 18 years or older had newly diagnosed active tuberculosis. Confirmation came from sputum smear and/or culture positivity for M. tuberculosis. Each donor contributed about 100,000 T cells on average, unsorted. CDR3 length: 15 amino acids. CDR1 is LNHDA and CDR2 is SQIVND in the germline V gene (reference sequence). The V segment lost 2 bases and the J segment 1 base; nucleotides outside the gene matches: 5.

Sequenced here: PBMCs, sampled at tuberculosis diagnosis. The sequence derives from an adult with tuberculosis. The chain uses TRBV19 and TRBJ2-7, with 7 bases identical to TRBD1. CDR3 DNA: TGTGCCAGTAGTATATTTGCAGGGGGTTCCTACGAGCAGTACTTC. Its protein product is CASSIFAGGSYEQYF.